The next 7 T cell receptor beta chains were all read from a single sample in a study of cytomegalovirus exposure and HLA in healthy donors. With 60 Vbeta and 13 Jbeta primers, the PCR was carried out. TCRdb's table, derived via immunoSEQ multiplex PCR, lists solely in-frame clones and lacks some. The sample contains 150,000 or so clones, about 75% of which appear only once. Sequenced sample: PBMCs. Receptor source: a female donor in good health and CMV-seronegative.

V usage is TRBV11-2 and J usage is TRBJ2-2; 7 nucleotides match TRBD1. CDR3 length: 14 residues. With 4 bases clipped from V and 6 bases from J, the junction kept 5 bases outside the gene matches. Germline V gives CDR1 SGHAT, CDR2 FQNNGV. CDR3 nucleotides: TGTGCCAGCAGCTGGGGACAGTCGGCCGGGGAGCTGTTTTTT. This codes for CASSWGQSAGELFF.

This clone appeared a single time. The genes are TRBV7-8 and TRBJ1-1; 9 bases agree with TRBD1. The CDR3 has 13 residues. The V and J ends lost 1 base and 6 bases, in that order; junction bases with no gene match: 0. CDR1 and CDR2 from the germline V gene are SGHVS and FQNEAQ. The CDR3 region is CASSLGQGAEAFF. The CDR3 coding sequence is TGTGCCAGCAGCTTAGGACAGGGGGCTGAAGCTTTCTTT.

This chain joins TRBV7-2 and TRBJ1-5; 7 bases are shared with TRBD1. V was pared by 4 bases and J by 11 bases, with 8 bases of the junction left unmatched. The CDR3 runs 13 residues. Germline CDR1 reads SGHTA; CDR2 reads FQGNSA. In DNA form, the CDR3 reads TGTGCCAGCAGCTCCCGTGACAGGGATGCCCAGCATTTT. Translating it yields CASSSRDRDAQHF. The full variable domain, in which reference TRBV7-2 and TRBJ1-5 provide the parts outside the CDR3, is GAGVSQSPSNKVTEKGKDVELRCDPISGHTALYWYRQSLGQGLEFLIYFQGNSAPDKSGLPSDRFSAERTGGSVSTLTIQRTQQEDSAVYLCASSSRDRDAQHFGDGTRLSIL.

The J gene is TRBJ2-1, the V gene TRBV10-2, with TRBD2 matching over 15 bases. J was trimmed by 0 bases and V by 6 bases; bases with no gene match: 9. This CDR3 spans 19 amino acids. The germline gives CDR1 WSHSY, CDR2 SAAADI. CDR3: CASSPGTSGGPSSYNEQFF. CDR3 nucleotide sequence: TGCGCCAGCAGCCCGGGGACTAGCGGGGGGCCCAGCTCCTACAATGAGCAGTTCTTC.

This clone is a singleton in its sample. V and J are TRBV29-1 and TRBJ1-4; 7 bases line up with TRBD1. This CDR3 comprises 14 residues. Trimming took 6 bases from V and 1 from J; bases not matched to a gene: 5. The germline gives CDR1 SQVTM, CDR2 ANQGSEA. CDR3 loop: CSVDRRGTNEKLFF. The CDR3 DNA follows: TGCAGCGTGGACAGGAGGGGAACTAATGAAAAACTGTTTTTT.

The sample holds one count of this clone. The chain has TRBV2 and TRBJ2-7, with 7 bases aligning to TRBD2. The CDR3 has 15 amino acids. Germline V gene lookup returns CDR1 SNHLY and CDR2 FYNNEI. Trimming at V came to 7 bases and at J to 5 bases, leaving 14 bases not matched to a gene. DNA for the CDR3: TGTGCCAGCAACAGACCCGGGACTACCATGAACGAGCAGTACTTC. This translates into CASNRPGTTMNEQYF. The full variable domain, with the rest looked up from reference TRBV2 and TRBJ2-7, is EPEVTQTPSHQVTQMGQEVILRCVPISNHLYFYWYRQILGQKVEFLVSFYNNEISEKSEIFDDQFSVERPDGSNFTLKIRSTKLEDSAMYFCASNRPGTTMNEQYFGPGTRLTVT.

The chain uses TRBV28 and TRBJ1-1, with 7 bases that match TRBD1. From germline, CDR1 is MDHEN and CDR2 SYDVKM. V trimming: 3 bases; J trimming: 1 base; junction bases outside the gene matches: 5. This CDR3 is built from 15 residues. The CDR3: CASSFAGQSNTEAFF. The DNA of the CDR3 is TGTGCCAGCAGTTTTGCGGGACAGTCGAACACTGAAGCTTTCTTT.